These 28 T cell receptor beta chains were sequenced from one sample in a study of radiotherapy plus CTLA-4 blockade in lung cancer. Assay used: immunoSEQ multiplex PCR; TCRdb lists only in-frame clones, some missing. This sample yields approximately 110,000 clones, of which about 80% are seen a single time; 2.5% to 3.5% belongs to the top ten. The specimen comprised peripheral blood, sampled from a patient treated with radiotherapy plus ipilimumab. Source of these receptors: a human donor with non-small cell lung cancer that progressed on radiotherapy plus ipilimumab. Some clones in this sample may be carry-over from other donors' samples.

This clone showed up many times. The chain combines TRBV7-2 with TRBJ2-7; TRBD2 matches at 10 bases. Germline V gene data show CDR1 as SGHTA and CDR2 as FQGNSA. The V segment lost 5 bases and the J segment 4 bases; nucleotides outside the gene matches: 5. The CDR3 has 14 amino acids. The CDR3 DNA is TGTGCCAGCAGCCCCGGGACTAGCGTTTACGAGCAGTACTTC. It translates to CASSPGTSVYEQYF.

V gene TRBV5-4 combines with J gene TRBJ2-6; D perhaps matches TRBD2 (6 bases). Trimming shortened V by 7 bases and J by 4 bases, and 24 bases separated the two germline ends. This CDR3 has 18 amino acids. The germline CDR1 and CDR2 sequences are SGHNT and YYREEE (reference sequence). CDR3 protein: CASAGPLGRGPGANVLTF. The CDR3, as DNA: TGTGCCAGCGCCGGACCTCTCGGGAGAGGTCCCGGGGCCAACGTCCTGACTTTC.

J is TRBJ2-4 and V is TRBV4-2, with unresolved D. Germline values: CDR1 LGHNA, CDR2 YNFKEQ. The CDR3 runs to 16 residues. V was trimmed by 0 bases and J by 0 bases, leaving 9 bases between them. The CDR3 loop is CASSQDSERAKNIQYF. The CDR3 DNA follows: TGTGCCAGCAGCCAAGACTCAGAAAGAGCCAAAAACATTCAGTACTTC.

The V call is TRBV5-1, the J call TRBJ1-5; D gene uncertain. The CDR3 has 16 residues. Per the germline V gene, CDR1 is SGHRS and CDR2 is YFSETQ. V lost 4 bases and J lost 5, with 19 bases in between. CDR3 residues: CASSPNPPGEYQPQHF. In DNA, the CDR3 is TGCGCCAGCAGCCCGAACCCCCCCGGGGAATATCAGCCCCAGCATTTT.

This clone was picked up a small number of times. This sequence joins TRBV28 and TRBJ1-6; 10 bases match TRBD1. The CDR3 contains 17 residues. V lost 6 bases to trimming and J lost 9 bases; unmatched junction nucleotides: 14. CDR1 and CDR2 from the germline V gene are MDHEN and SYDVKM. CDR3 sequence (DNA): TGTGCCAGCAGCCGGAGGGACAGGGGCTCTTTTGCTTCACCCCTCCACTTT. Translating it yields CASSRRDRGSFASPLHF.

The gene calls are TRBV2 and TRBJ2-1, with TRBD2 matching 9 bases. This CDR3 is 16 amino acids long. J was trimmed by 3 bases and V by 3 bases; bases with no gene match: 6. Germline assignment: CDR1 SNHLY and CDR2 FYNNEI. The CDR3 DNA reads TGTGCCAGCAGTGAGTCGACTAGCGGCTTCTACAATGAGCAGTTCTTC. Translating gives CASSESTSGFYNEQFF.

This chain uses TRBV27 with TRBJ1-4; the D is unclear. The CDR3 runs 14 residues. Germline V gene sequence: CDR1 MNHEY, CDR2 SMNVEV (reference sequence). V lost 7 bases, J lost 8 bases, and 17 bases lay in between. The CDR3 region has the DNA TGTGCCAGCAAGGAGGGAGTCGTAGCGGAAAAACTGTTTTTT. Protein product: CASKEGVVAEKLFF.

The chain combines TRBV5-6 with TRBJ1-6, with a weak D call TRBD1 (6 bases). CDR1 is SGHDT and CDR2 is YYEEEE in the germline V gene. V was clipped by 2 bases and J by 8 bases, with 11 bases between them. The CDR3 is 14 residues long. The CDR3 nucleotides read TGTGCCAGCAGCTTACCCGGGGGCGATTCACCCCTCCACTTT. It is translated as CASSLPGGDSPLHF.

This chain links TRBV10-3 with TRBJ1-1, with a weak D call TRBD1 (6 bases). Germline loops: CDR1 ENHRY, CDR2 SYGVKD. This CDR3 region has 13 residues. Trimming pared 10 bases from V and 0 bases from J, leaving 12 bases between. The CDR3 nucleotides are TGTGCCAGCGAGGACAGTCTGAACACTGAAGCTTTCTTT. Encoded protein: CASEDSLNTEAFF.

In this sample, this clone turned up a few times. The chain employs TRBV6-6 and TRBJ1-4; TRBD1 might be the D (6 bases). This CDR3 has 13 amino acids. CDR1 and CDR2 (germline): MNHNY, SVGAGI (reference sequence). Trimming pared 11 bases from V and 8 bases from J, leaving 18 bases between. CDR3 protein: CASRGAGQEKLFF. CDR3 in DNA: TGTGCCTCTCGGGGGGCCGGACAGGAAAAACTGTTTTTT.

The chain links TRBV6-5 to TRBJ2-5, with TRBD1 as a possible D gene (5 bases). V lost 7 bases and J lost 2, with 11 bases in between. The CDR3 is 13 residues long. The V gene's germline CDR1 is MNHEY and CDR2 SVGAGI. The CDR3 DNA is TGTGCCAGCAAAGACAGTCCTCAAGAGACCCAGTACTTC. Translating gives CASKDSPQETQYF.

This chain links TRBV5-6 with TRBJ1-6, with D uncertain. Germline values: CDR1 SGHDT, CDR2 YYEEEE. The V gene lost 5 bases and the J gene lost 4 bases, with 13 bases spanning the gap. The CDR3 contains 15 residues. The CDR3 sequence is CASRAGGGYNSPLHF. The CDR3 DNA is TGTGCCAGCAGGGCCGGTGGCGGTTATAATTCACCCCTCCACTTT.

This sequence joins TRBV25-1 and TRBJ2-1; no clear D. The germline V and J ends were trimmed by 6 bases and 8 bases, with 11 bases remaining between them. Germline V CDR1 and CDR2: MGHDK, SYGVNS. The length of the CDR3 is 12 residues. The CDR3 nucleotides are TGTGCCAGCAGACCAACCTGGGATGAGCAGTTCTTC. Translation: CASRPTWDEQFF.

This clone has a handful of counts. The CDR3 sequence is CASSTPLQGAWEKLFF. The CDR3 DNA reads TGTGCCAGTAGTACCCCCTTACAGGGGGCGTGGGAAAAACTGTTTTTT. The chain carries TRBV19 and TRBJ1-4; 9 bases line up with TRBD1. V was clipped by 4 bases and J by 8 bases; unmatched bases: 11. Germline loops: CDR1 LNHDA, CDR2 SQIVND (reference sequence). The CDR3 loop spans 16 amino acids.

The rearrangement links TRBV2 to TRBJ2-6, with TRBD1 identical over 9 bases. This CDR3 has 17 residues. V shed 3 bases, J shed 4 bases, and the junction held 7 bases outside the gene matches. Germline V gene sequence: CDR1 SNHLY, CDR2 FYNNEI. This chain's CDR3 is CASSEGGQGSGANVLTF. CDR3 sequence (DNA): TGTGCCAGCAGTGAGGGGGGACAGGGCTCCGGGGCCAACGTCCTGACTTTC.

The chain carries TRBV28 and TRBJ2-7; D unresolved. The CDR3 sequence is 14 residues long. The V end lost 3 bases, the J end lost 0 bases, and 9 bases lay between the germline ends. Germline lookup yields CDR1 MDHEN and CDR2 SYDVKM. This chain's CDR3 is CASSLSQLSYEQYF. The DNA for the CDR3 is TGTGCCAGCAGTTTGTCACAACTCTCCTACGAGCAGTACTTC.

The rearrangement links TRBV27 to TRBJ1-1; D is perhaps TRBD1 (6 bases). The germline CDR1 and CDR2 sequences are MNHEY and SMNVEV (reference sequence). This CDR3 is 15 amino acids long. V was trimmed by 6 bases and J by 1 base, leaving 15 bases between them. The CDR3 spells CASRRSGTTNTEAFF. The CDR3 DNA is TGTGCCAGCAGACGATCCGGGACAACGAACACTGAAGCTTTCTTT.

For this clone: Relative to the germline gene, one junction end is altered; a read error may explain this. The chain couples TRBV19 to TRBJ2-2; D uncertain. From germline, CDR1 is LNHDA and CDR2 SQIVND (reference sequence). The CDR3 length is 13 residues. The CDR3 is CDSSINRAGELFF. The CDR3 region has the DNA TGTGACAGTAGTATCAATCGGGCCGGGGAGCTGTTTTTT. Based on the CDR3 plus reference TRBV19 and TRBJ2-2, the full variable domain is DGGITQSPKYLFRKEGQNVTLSCEQNLNHDAMYWYRQDPGQGLRLIYYSQIVNDFQKGDIAEGYSVSREKKESFPLTVTSAQKNPTAFYLCDSSINRAGELFFGEGSRLTVL.

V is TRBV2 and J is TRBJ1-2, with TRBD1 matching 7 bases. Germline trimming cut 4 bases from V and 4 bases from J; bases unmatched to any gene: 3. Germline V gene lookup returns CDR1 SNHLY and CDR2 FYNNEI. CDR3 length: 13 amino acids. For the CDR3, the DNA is TGTGCCAGCAGTGTCGCAGGGGGCTATGGCTACACCTTC. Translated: CASSVAGGYGYTF.

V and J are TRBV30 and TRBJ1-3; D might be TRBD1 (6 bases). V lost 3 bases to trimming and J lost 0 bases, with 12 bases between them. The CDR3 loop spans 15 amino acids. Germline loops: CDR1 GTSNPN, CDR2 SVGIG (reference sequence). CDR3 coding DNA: TGTGCCTGGAGGAAGGACAGATTCTCTGGAAACACCATATATTTT. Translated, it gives CAWRKDRFSGNTIYF.

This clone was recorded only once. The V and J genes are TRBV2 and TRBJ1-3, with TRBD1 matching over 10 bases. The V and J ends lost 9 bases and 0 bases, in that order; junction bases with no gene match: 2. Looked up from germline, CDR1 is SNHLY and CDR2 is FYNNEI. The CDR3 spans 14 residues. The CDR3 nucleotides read TGTGCCAGAGGACAGGGGGTCTCTGGAAACACCATATATTTT. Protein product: CARGQGVSGNTIYF.

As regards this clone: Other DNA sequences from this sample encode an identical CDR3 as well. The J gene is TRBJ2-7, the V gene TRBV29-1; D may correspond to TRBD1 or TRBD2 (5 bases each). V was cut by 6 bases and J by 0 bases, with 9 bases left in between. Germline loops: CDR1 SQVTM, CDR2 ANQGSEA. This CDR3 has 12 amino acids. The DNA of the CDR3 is TGCAGCGTGGGACGGGACTCCTACGAGCAGTACTTC. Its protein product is CSVGRDSYEQYF.

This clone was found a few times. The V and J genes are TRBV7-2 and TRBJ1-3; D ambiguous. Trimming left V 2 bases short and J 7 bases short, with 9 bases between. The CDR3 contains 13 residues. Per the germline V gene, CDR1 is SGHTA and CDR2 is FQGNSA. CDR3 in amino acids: CASSLSRSNTIYF. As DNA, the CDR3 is TGTGCCAGCAGCTTAAGTCGGTCGAACACCATATATTTT.

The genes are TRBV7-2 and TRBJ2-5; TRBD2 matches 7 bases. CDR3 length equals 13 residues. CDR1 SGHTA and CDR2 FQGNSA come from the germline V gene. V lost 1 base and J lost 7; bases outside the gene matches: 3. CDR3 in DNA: TGTGCCAGCAGCTTAGAGAGGGAGGGGACCCAGTACTTC. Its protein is CASSLEREGTQYF.

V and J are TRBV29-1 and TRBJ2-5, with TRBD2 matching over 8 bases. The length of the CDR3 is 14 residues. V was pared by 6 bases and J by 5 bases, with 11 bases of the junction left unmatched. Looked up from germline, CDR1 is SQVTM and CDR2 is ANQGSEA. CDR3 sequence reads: CSVPGGAAWETQYF. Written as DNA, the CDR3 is TGCAGCGTACCGGGGGGGGCAGCTTGGGAGACCCAGTACTTC.

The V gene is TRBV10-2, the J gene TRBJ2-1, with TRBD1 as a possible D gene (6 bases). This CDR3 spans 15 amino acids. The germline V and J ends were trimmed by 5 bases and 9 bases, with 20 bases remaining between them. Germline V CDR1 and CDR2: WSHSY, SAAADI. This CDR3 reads CASSLQGTVASEQFF. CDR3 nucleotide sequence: TGCGCCAGCAGTTTACAGGGTACGGTCGCGAGTGAGCAGTTCTTC.

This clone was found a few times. DNA of the CDR3: TGTGCCAGCACCCAATATGATCAGCCCCAGCATTTT. Translation gives CASTQYDQPQHF. The chain combines TRBV28 with TRBJ1-5; unclear D gene. In germline, CDR1 is MDHEN, CDR2 SYDVKM. There are 12 residues in the CDR3. Between the trimmed V and J ends, which lost 7 bases and 5 bases, there was a span of 9 bases.

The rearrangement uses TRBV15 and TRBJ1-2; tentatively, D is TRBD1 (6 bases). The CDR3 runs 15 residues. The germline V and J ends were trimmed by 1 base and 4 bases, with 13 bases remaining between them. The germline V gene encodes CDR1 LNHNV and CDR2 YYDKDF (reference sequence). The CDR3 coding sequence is TGTGCCACCAGCAGAGCTCTACAGGGATCCTATGGCTACACCTTC. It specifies CATSRALQGSYGYTF.